The 8 T cell receptor beta chains in this list originate from one sample, sequenced in a study of blood T cell repertoires in COVID-19. Using immunoSEQ multiplex PCR, the repertoire was profiled, and TCRdb retains in-frame clones only, with some absent. The profile shows some 170,000 clones, 60% to 85% of them singletons. Material: peripheral blood. These receptors were obtained from a man aged 55 to 70 with acute or convalescent COVID-19.

The chain joins TRBV11-1 to TRBJ1-2; D is possibly TRBD1 (5 bases). This CDR3 is 13 amino acids long. Per the germline V gene, CDR1 is SGHAT and CDR2 is FQDESV (reference sequence). Trimming took off 6 bases at V and 2 bases at J, with 10 bases between the two ends. The CDR3 here is CASSQQENYGYTF. The DNA for the CDR3 is TGTGCCAGCAGTCAACAGGAAAACTATGGCTACACCTTC.

The chain couples TRBV5-3 to TRBJ1-3, with D unclear. TRBV5-3 belongs to the ORF category, with a function that is uncertain. This CDR3 has 16 amino acids. Trimming shortened V by 1 base and J by 0 bases, and 11 bases separated the two germline ends. The CDR3, as DNA: TGTGCCAGAAGCTTGTTCACAGACCGCTCTGGAAACACCATATATTTT. It codes for CARSLFTDRSGNTIYF.

The chain carries TRBV7-9 and TRBJ2-6; D is unresolved. In germline, CDR1 is SEHNR, CDR2 FQNEAQ (reference sequence). The CDR3 contains 16 residues. The germline V and J ends were trimmed by 2 bases and 2 bases, with 10 bases remaining between them. CDR3 nucleotide sequence: TGTGCCAGCAGCTTATTACAGCCTCCTGGGGCCAACGTCCTGACTTTC. It translates to CASSLLQPPGANVLTF.

The rearrangement links TRBV18 to TRBJ2-6; 8 positions agree with TRBD1. After removal of 3 bases from V and 1 base from J, the junction contained 2 bases not matched to a gene. CDR1 and CDR2 from the germline V gene are KGHSH and LQKENI. The CDR3 totals 16 residues. Here the CDR3 reads CASSPQGASGANVLTF. CDR3 nucleotide sequence: TGTGCCAGCTCACCGCAGGGGGCATCTGGGGCCAACGTCCTGACTTTC.

The chain carries TRBV24-1 and TRBJ1-2; TRBD1 matches 9 bases. Unmatched junction bases numbered 4, after V lost 3 bases and J lost 6 bases. Germline loops: CDR1 KGHDR, CDR2 SFDVKD. This CDR3 is 14 amino acids long. The CDR3 DNA reads TGTGCCACCAGTGATCTCCGGACAGGGGATGGCTACACCTTC. Protein: CATSDLRTGDGYTF.

In this sample, this clone turned up a few times. The genes are TRBV5-5 and TRBJ2-5; possibly TRBD1 for D (5 bases). The V gene lost 3 bases and the J gene lost 4 bases, with 16 bases spanning the gap. Germline loops: CDR1 SGHKS, CDR2 YYEKEE (reference sequence). CDR3 length: 15 residues. The CDR3 DNA reads as TGTGCCAGCAGCTCTTCGCAGGGAATAGGAGAGACCCAGTACTTC. It specifies CASSSSQGIGETQYF.

The chain recombines TRBV6-5 with TRBJ2-2; possible D gene TRBD2, 7 bases. Germline-derived CDR1 and CDR2 are MNHEY and SVGAGI. The CDR3 sequence is 13 residues long. V shed 8 bases and J shed 4 bases, with 11 bases lying between them. The CDR3 sequence is CASEGGATGELFF. CDR3 coding DNA: TGTGCCAGCGAGGGGGGGGCCACCGGGGAGCTGTTTTTT.

This chain joins TRBV7-3 and TRBJ2-3, with TRBD2 matching 13 bases. The CDR3 length is 17 residues. Germline lookup yields CDR1 SGHTA and CDR2 FQGTGA. Trimming removed 3 bases from V and 2 bases from J; junction bases left unmatched: 5. CDR3 loop: CASSFGLAGEFTDTQYF. In DNA form, the CDR3 reads TGTGCCAGCAGCTTCGGACTAGCGGGAGAATTCACAGATACGCAGTATTTT.